The 10 T cell receptor beta chains in this list originate from one sample, sequenced in a study of cytomegalovirus exposure and HLA in healthy donors. The PCR was carried out with 60 Vbeta primers and 13 Jbeta primers. TCRdb keeps only in-frame clones here, not all; method: immunoSEQ multiplex PCR. The data show about 160,000 clones, about two thirds seen once. Material for sequencing was PBMCs. These receptors were collected from a woman in her 30s in good health and CMV-seronegative.

This clone showed up just once. The rearrangement uses TRBV2 and TRBJ2-1; a possible D gene is TRBD2 (5 bases). The CDR3 is 17 residues long. Trimming removed 6 bases from V and 0 bases from J, with 18 bases in between. The germline gives CDR1 SNHLY, CDR2 FYNNEI. CDR3: CASRLMAGPSSYNEQFF. The CDR3 nucleotides read TGTGCCAGCAGGCTAATGGCGGGCCCGAGCTCCTACAATGAGCAGTTCTTC.

This chain connects TRBV18 to TRBJ2-7; D not resolved. The CDR3 has 12 residues. The V end was cut by 4 bases, the J end by 5 bases, with 9 bases between. CDR1 and CDR2 from the germline V gene are KGHSH and LQKENI. In DNA form, the CDR3 reads TGTGCCAGCTCACAAAACGGAGACGAGCAGTACTTC. This encodes CASSQNGDEQYF.

The J gene is TRBJ1-4, the V gene TRBV28; TRBD1 might be the D (5 bases). The CDR3 loop spans 15 amino acids. V was pared by 6 bases and J by 2 bases, with 13 bases between. The germline CDR1 and CDR2 sequences are MDHEN and SYDVKM. The CDR3 nucleotides read TGTGCCAGCAGAACAACAGGTCCCACTAATGAAAAACTGTTTTTT. Translated: CASRTTGPTNEKLFF.

There are a few counts of this clone. The rearrangement links TRBV7-9 to TRBJ1-4; D possibly corresponds to TRBD1 (6 bases). Germline lookup yields CDR1 SEHNR and CDR2 FQNEAQ (reference sequence). V was shortened by 2 bases and J by 14 bases, with 30 bases between the two germline ends. The CDR3 is made up of 18 amino acids. CDR3 amino acids: CASSLPLTGTRKPVRLFF. CDR3 DNA: TGTGCCAGCAGCTTACCCCTGACCGGGACACGAAAACCCGTGCGGCTGTTTTTT.

V usage is TRBV30 and J usage is TRBJ2-7; maybe TRBD2 (8 bases). Trimming stripped 1 base from V and 1 base from J, with 20 bases between. The length of the CDR3 is 17 residues. CDR1 and CDR2 from the germline V gene are GTSNPN and SVGIG (reference sequence). The CDR3 spells CAWSETGRGLVSYEQYF. The CDR3, as DNA: TGTGCCTGGAGTGAGACAGGGAGGGGACTAGTATCCTACGAGCAGTACTTC.

The J gene is TRBJ2-2, the V gene TRBV4-3, with TRBD2 as a possible D gene (6 bases). The CDR3 length is 16 residues. Germline V lookup: CDR1 LGHNA, CDR2 YSLEER. Trimming took 4 bases from V and 1 from J, leaving 13 bases between them. The CDR3 sequence is CASSRPRDLNTGELFF. CDR3 sequence (DNA): TGCGCCAGCAGCCGCCCGAGGGACTTGAACACCGGGGAGCTGTTTTTT.

The chain has TRBV7-2 and TRBJ2-7; 9 nucleotides align to TRBD1. The CDR3 has 15 amino acids. V lost 5 bases to trimming and J lost 3 bases; unmatched junction nucleotides: 8. Per germline, CDR1 SGHTA and CDR2 FQGNSA. CDR3 residues: CASSIWTGANYEQYF. For the CDR3, the DNA is TGTGCCAGCAGCATATGGACAGGGGCGAACTACGAGCAGTACTTC.

The chain joins TRBV21-1 to TRBJ1-2. TRBV21-1 is noted as a pseudogene. The CDR3 spans 13 residues. The CDR3 DNA follows: TGTGCCAGTCCCCACCGGCCCGGGTATGGCTACACCTTC. Its protein product is CASPHRPGYGYTF.

As for this clone: The junction shows a germline mismatch at one end, possibly a read error. The chain has TRBV7-7 and TRBJ2-5; D perhaps matches TRBD1 (6 bases). The CDR3 has 13 residues. The germline V gene has CDR1 SSHAT and CDR2 FNYEAQ (reference sequence). The CDR3: CASSLAQGETQYF. As DNA, the CDR3 is TGTGCTAGCAGCTTAGCCCAGGGGGAGACCCAGTACTTC.

V gene TRBV27 combines with J gene TRBJ2-1; D is perhaps TRBD2 (6 bases). The CDR3 covers 14 residues. Looked up from germline, CDR1 is MNHEY and CDR2 is SMNVEV (reference sequence). Trimming took off 5 bases at V and 7 bases at J, with 15 bases between the two ends. The CDR3 coding sequence is TGTGCCAGCAGTCCCCTCCTCCGGGGGAATGAGCAGTTCTTC. It specifies CASSPLLRGNEQFF.